This note documents a single T cell receptor beta chain sequence. Its specific antigen is unknown. Base qualities were left out, and no much larger clone turns up one base away. These data are taken from a study of blood T cell repertoires in COVID-19 (dated by TCRdb to 2018 to 2020). Notes on the research overall: Samples covering the acute and convalescent phases of COVID-19 were provided by collaborators in the United States, Italy and Spain. The material from the prospective study consisted of cDNA or gDNA derived from T cells, B-cell-depleted T cells, or PBMCs. Subjects who had been exposed to COVID-19, were actively infected with it, or had recovered from it provided the deeply sampled blood TCRbeta repertoires that made up the dataset. The repertoires were made available in a free public database intended to serve as a resource for research on the immune response to SARS-CoV-2. The samples were drawn from the first 160 participants of the ongoing ImmuneRACE study and from over 950 subjects provided by 6 global collaborators. Nearly every sample came with metadata listing a de-identified subject ID, COVID-19 status, age in years and sex. Where available, HLA class I and class II types were obtained from metadata supplied by the sample provider rather than from assay-based typing. Results the study describes overall, beyond this receptor: Clinical and demographic metadata were provided uncurated, with the amount varying by source and participant.

The germline V gene supplies CDR1 SGHNT and CDR2 YENEEA. The CDR3 runs 13 amino acids, cysteine and phenylalanine included. The sequence is cut down to CDR3 DNA, 39 bases in frame from base 1. Trimming takes 5 bases from V and 2 bases from J, and the germline ends sit 7 bases apart. A second Seattle source provided samples from volunteer blood donors who had recovered from COVID-19. The collaborating institutions used their own protocols to collect whole blood in K2EDTA tubes. Collaborator samples were shipped for TCRbeta analysis as frozen whole blood, isolated PBMCs, or DNA extracted from either sample type. TCRbeta CDR3 regions were amplified from genomic DNA using the immunoSEQ Assay, a bias-controlled multiplex PCR. On the study's bioinformatics: The number of nucleated cells in each sample was estimated from the amplification of reference gene primers within the assay. Sequence reads were collapsed and filtered to measure the absolute abundance of every unique TCRbeta CDR3 rearrangement. For each sample, productive Simpson clonality was calculated as the square root of Simpson's diversity index over productive rearrangements. Imported from immuneACCESS, the table was reduced by TCRdb to in-frame sequences with V and J called. These copies leave out some clones; in studies compared against another copy, an unresolved V gene accounts for under half, and the cause of the remainder is not known. The D gene and trimming were derived from the DNA, and the V and J assignments and clone size from that table. This sample lists 200,000 to 250,000 clones; 70% to 90% were detected once. Roughly 12% of the sample is held by the ten biggest clonotypes.

The TCR was taken from a woman in her late teens or twenties who had recovered from COVID-19. The sample comprised peripheral blood. The chain is assembled from TRBV11-3 and TRBJ2-1, with no confident D gene call. The CDR3 protein is CASSDDTYNEQFF. DNA sequence: TGTGCCAGCAGCGATGACACCTACAATGAGCAGTTCTTC.